Following are 13 T cell receptor beta chains from one sample sequenced in a study of blood T cell repertoires in COVID-19. Sequencing was performed with immunoSEQ multiplex PCR; in TCRdb, only in-frame clones are kept and a portion is missing. This sample carries 150,000 to 200,000 clones, around 83% of them seen once, and the ten largest clones take about 0.95%. Material for sequencing was peripheral blood. These TCRs come from a man aged 18 to 35 with acute or convalescent COVID-19.

The CDR3 DNA reads TGTGCCAGCAGTTTATTTGGGGCCCACTATGGCTACACCTTC. Translation gives CASSLFGAHYGYTF. This rearrangement joins TRBV28 to TRBJ1-2; tentatively, D is TRBD1 (5 bases). CDR1 is MDHEN and CDR2 is SYDVKM in the germline V gene. This CDR3 is built from 14 residues. The V end was cut by 1 base, the J end by 3 bases, with 9 bases between.

The chain is built from TRBV7-8 and TRBJ1-6; D is unresolved. Trimming removed 2 bases from V and 8 bases from J, with 10 bases in between. This CDR3 spans 14 amino acids. Germline CDR1 and CDR2: SGHVS and FQNEAQ. The CDR3 DNA reads TGTGCCAGCAGCTTATTGGGAGAGGATTCACCCCTCCACTTT. Its protein product is CASSLLGEDSPLHF. Variable domain in full (rest from reference TRBV7-8 and TRBJ1-6): GAGVSQSPRYKVAKRGQDVALRCDPISGHVSLFWYQQALGQGPEFLTYFQNEAQLDKSGLPSDRFFAERPEGSVSTLKIQRTQQEDSAVYLCASSLLGEDSPLHFGNGTRLTVT.

The chain uses TRBV9 and TRBJ2-1; 11 positions agree with TRBD2. The junction had 8 bases not matched to a gene; V was cut back by 0 bases and J by 6 bases. Germline values: CDR1 SGDLS, CDR2 YYNGEE. This CDR3 has 17 amino acids. Here the CDR3 reads CASSVVPSGGLSNEQFF. For the CDR3, the DNA is TGTGCCAGCAGCGTAGTGCCTAGCGGGGGGCTTAGCAATGAGCAGTTCTTC. Drawing the rest from reference TRBV9 and TRBJ2-1, the complete variable domain is DSGVTQTPKHLITATGQRVTLRCSPRSGDLSVYWYQQSLDQGLQFLIQYYNGEERAKGNILERFSAQQFPDLHSELNLSSLELGDSALYFCASSVVPSGGLSNEQFFGPGTRLTVL.

In DNA form, the CDR3 reads TGTGCCAGCAGCTTACTCGCGACTAATGAAAAACTGTTTTTT. Protein product: CASSLLATNEKLFF. The chain uses TRBV7-9 and TRBJ1-4; D gene unclear. Germline-derived CDR1 and CDR2 are SEHNR and FQNEAQ (reference sequence). V lost 2 bases, J lost 2 bases, and 6 bases lay in between. The CDR3 has 14 amino acids.

The chain links TRBV6-5 to TRBJ1-3, with 7 bases matching TRBD1. Germline trimming cut 6 bases from V and 2 bases from J; bases unmatched to any gene: 7. The CDR3 contains 15 residues. Germline lookup yields CDR1 MNHEY and CDR2 SVGAGI. This CDR3 reads CASSPDRATGNTIYF. The CDR3 nucleotides are TGTGCCAGCAGCCCAGACAGGGCAACTGGAAACACCATATATTTT.

V gene TRBV14 combines with J gene TRBJ2-5; D call uncertain. Germline lookup yields CDR1 SGHDN and CDR2 FVKESK. V gave up 6 bases and J gave up 2 bases, with 16 bases separating them. The length of the CDR3 is 15 residues. CDR3 in amino acids: CASSHIRTPQETQYF. The CDR3 DNA is TGTGCCAGCAGTCATATACGTACACCGCAAGAGACCCAGTACTTC.

The CDR3 DNA is TGCGCCAGCCGGACCTCAGGGGACGATTATGAAAAACTGTTTTTT. Encoded protein: CASRTSGDDYEKLFF. The rearrangement joins TRBV5-1 to TRBJ1-4; TRBD1 is a possible D gene (6 bases). Germline V gene lookup returns CDR1 SGHRS and CDR2 YFSETQ. This CDR3 has 15 residues. V lost 7 bases to trimming and J lost 6 bases, with 19 bases between them.

V gene TRBV13 combines with J gene TRBJ2-2, with D maybe TRBD2 (5 bases). Looked up from germline, CDR1 is PRHDT and CDR2 is FYEKMQ (reference sequence). This CDR3 comprises 14 residues. V lost 6 bases to trimming and J lost 1 base, with 9 bases between them. CDR3 sequence (DNA): TGTGCCAGCAGGAAGAGCGGGAACACCGGGGAGCTGTTTTTT. Translating it yields CASRKSGNTGELFF.

The chain employs TRBV30 and TRBJ2-1, with TRBD2 matching 8 bases. The CDR3 has 16 amino acids. Trimming cost V 4 bases and J 3 bases; bases outside gene matches: 11. Looked up from germline, CDR1 is GTSNPN and CDR2 is SVGIG (reference sequence). Written as DNA, the CDR3 is TGTGCCTGGATGGACGGGGCGGGGGGTTACTACAATGAGCAGTTCTTC. Residues: CAWMDGAGGYYNEQFF.

V and J are TRBV10-2 and TRBJ2-4; weak D call: TRBD2 (7 bases). V lost 2 bases and J 8 bases, leaving 13 bases between the germline ends. Per germline, CDR1 WSHSY and CDR2 SAAADI. CDR3 length equals 14 residues. DNA for the CDR3: TGCGCCAGCAGTGAGCCGGGGAGGGGGGACATTCAGTACTTC. Its protein product is CASSEPGRGDIQYF.

V usage is TRBV5-1 and J usage is TRBJ2-3; 11 positions agree with TRBD2. V lost 0 bases, J lost 1 base, and 1 base stayed unmatched. This CDR3 is 16 amino acids long. CDR1 is SGHRS and CDR2 is YFSETQ in the germline V gene. CDR3 nucleotides: TGCGCCAGCAGCTTGGGGACTAGCGGGCGCACAGATACGCAGTATTTT. Translating it yields CASSLGTSGRTDTQYF.

For this clone: This sample includes further DNA sequences coding for the same CDR3. This chain joins TRBV7-3 and TRBJ2-5; D not certain. Germline CDR1 and CDR2: SGHTA and FQGTGA. V lost 5 bases and J lost 1, with 8 bases in between. CDR3 size: 13 residues. CDR3 in amino acids: CASSLRSQETQYF. The CDR3 bases are TGTGCCAGCAGCCTCCGCAGCCAAGAGACCCAGTACTTC.

The chain links TRBV7-3 to TRBJ2-1; tentative D call: TRBD1 (6 bases). V was cut by 0 bases and J by 8 bases, with 8 bases left in between. The V gene's germline CDR1 is SGHTA and CDR2 FQGTGA. This CDR3 has 13 amino acids. The CDR3 loop is CASSLTYRDEQFF. CDR3 bases: TGTGCCAGCAGCTTAACGTACAGGGATGAGCAGTTCTTC.